The TCR beta chain under discussion was sequenced for a study of cytomegalovirus exposure and HLA in healthy donors. Study-wide context: Earlier sequencing of about 179 million T cells yielded 90 million to 140 million unique TCR beta sequences. Clustering assigned 70% to 90% of the roughly 430 genotyped donors to the Caucasian-associated ancestry cluster.

A note on this clone: The same CDR3 can be traced to other DNA sequences in this sample.

V lost 4 bases and J lost 3, with 8 bases in between. CDR1 LGHNA and CDR2 YNFKEQ come from the germline V gene. The CDR3 totals 13 residues. This PCR relied on a set of 60 Vbeta primers and 13 Jbeta primers. Some clones are missing from TCRdb's copy, which holds only in-frame ones; the method was immunoSEQ multiplex PCR. This sample yields roughly 97,000 clones, of which less than 9.5% are seen a single time; roughly 4.7% belongs to the top ten. The sequence came from a man aged 50 or older in good health and CMV-seropositive. The chain links TRBV4-2 to TRBJ2-3, with D perhaps matching TRBD1 (5 bases). The sequencing input was PBMCs. This chain's CDR3 is CASSRGETDTQYF. The CDR3, as DNA: TGTGCCAGCAGCCGGGGCGAGACAGATACGCAGTATTTT.